This TCR beta chain was sequenced for a study of T-cell reconstitution after alpha-beta-depleted transplantation in children listed by TCRdb under 2016. For the study in its entirety: The study quantitatively tracked T-cell immune reconstitution after TCRalphabeta/CD19-depleted allogeneic hematopoietic cell transplantation in children using TCR repertoire profiling. Results and caveats for the whole study, not just this receptor: In some patients, the high TCRbeta diversity seen at day 60 was put down to recipient T cells and intrathymic progenitors that had survived conditioning. Over the following months the frequencies of hyperexpanded clones went down, and after one year T-cell counts and TCRbeta diversity were mostly credited to newly produced T cells. The apparently early alphabetaT-cell count recovery about two months after transplant was reportedly dependent on only several hundred rapidly expanded clones derived from non-depleted graft cells.

Libraries were made using PCR. The instrument was an Illumina HiSeq 2500. To normalize quantification of the TCRbeta repertoire, the TCR libraries were built with molecular barcoding that relied on unique molecular identifiers. TCRdb reprocessing: public reads trimmed at Q25 with fastp, clones called with MiXCR, in-frame beta chains kept. Entries that share a CDR3 protein sequence are merged under the most common genes and DNA. A total of roughly 100,000 distinct CDR3 sequences appear in this sample, roughly 6% of them only once. Jointly, the top ten make up about 6% of the sample. From its cysteine to its phenylalanine, the CDR3 spans 17 amino acids. Only the CDR3 region is kept as DNA, spanning 51 bases read in frame from base 1. CDR1 and CDR2 are read off the germline V gene as SGDLS and YYNGEE. V has 3 bases trimmed and J has 5 bases trimmed; junction bases matching no gene number 14. Interpreted using the paper, the time point label stands for: day 60 (about 2 months) after transplantation. The intended sense of this specimen's treatment or condition label: allogeneic hematopoietic cell transplantation with graft depleted of TCRalphabeta T cells and CD19 B cells. TCRalphabeta/CD19-depleted allogeneic hematopoietic cell grafts were given to the transplant recipients, all of whom were children.

This clonotype was seen only a few times. This receptor's antigen is unknown. No base quality values were provided; no much bigger clone lies one nucleotide off. The chain is assembled from TRBV9 and TRBJ2-5, and TRBD2 aligns with 9 junction nucleotides. The source material was PBMCs, mostly from graft donor cells, sampled 60 days after TCRalphabeta/CD19-depleted stem cell transplant. This sequence was found in a female patient between 2 and 10 years old who had a stem cell transplant for Fanconi anemia, so the T cells may come from the graft donor. The CDR3 region reads CASSANWVAGASETQYF. The sequence in DNA is TGTGCCAGCAGCGCGAATTGGGTAGCGGGAGCCTCGGAGACCCAGTACTTC.